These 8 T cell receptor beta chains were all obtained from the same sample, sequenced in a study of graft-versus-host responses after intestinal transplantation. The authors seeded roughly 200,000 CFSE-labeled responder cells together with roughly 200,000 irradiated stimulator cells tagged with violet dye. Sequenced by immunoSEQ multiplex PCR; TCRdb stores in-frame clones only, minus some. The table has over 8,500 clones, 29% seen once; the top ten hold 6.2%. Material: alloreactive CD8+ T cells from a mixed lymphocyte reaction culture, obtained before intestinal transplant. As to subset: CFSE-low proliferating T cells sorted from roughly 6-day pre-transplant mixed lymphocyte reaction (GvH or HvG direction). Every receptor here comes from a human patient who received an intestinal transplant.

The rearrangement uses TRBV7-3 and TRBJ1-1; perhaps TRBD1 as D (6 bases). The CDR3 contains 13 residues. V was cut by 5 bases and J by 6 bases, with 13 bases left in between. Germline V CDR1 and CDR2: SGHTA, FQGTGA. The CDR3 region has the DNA TGTGCCAGCAGCCCTACCGAGGGGGCTGAAGCTTTCTTT. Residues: CASSPTEGAEAFF.

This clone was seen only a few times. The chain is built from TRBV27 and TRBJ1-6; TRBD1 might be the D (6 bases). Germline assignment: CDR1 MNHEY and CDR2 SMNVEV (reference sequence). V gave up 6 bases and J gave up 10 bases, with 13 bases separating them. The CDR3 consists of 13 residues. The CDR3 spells CASRPQGRSPLHF. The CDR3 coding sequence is TGTGCCAGCAGGCCACAGGGTAGATCACCCCTCCACTTT.

The CDR3 loop is CASSPPLLGHEQYF. The CDR3 region has the DNA TGTGCCAGCAGCCCGCCCCTGTTGGGCCACGAGCAGTACTTC. The J gene is TRBJ2-7, the V gene TRBV11-2; D remains ambiguous. The CDR3 runs 14 residues. V was cut by 5 bases and J by 5 bases, with 16 bases left in between. CDR1 is SGHAT and CDR2 is FQNNGV in the germline V gene.

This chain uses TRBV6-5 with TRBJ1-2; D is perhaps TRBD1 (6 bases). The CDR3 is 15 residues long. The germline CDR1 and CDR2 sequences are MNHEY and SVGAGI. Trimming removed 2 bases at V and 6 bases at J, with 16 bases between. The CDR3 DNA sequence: TGTGCCAGCAGTTACCCGGGTCAGGGGCCCCATGGCTACACCTTC. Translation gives CASSYPGQGPHGYTF.

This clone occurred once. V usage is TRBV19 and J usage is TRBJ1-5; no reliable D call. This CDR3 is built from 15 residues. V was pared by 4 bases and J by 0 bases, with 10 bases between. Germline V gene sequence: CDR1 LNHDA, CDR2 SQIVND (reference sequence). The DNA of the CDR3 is TGTGCCAGTAGTAGTATAGTTTATAGCAATCAGCCCCAGCATTTT. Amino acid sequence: CASSSIVYSNQPQHF.

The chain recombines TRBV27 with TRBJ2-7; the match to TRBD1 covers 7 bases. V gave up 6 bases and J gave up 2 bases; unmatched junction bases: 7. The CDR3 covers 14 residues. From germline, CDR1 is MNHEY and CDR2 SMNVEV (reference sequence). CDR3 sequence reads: CASSDNRGAYEQYF. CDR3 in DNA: TGTGCCAGCAGCGACAACAGGGGCGCCTACGAGCAGTACTTC.

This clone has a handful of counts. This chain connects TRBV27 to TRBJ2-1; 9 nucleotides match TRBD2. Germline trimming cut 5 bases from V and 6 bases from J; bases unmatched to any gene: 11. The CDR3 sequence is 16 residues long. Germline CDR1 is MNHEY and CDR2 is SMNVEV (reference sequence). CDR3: CASSPLTSGGVNEQFF. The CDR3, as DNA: TGTGCCAGCAGTCCCTTGACTAGCGGCGGGGTCAATGAGCAGTTCTTC.

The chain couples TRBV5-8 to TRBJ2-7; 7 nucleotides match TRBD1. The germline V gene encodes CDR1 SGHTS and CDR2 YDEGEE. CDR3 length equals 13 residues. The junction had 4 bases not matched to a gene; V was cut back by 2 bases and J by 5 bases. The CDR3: CASSLQGTHEQYF. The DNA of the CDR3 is TGTGCCAGCAGCTTACAGGGGACCCACGAGCAGTACTTC.